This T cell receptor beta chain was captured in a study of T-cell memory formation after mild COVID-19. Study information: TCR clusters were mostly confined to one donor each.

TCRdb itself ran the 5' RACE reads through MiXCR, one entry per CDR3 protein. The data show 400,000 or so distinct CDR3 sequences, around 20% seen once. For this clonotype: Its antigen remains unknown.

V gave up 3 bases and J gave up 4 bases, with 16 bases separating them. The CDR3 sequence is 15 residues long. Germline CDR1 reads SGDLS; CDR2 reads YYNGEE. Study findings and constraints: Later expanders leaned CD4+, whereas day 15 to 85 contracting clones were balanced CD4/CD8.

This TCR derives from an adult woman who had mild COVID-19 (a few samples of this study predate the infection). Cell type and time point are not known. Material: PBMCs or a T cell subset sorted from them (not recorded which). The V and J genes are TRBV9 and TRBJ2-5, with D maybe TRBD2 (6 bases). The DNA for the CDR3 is TGTGCCAGCAGCGAGTGGCCGGGGGATTCAGAGACCCAGTACTTC. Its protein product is CASSEWPGDSETQYF.